The 10 T cell receptor beta chains below come from one sample, sequenced in a study of beta chain features in type 1 diabetes (dated by TCRdb to 2016 to 2018). Library preparation was by the immunoSEQ multiplex PCR assay. The entire isolated RNA was reverse transcribed using the High Capacity cDNA Reverse Transcription Kit, and thus expressed TCRB transcripts were sequenced. TCRdb took this table from immuneACCESS and kept in-frame rearrangements with V and J called. Such tables lack part of the clones; where checked against another copy, unresolved V genes explain under half of the gap, and the rest is unexplained. The sample yields 400,000 to 450,000 clones; over 11% were counted once. The top ten hold approximately 0.035% of the sample. Sequencing was carried out using naive CD4+ T cells from blood. The intended sense of this specimen's cell subset or site label: true naive CD4+ T cells. Receptor source: a man aged 25 to 40 in good health.

This clone was found a few times. The CDR3 bases are TGTGCCAGCAGCTTAGAGTACTACTACGAGCAGTACGTC. It yields the protein CASSLEYYYEQYV. This chain joins TRBV7-8 and TRBJ2-7; no firm D call. V shed 1 base and J shed 3 bases, with 7 bases lying between them. Germline CDR1 SGHVS, CDR2 FQNEAQ. The CDR3 totals 13 residues.

This clone has only a few counts. The CDR3 reads CASSQTKETQYF. CDR3 coding DNA: TGCGCCAGCAGCCAGACAAAAGAGACCCAGTACTTC. This chain connects TRBV4-1 to TRBJ2-5, with D unresolved. Germline loops: CDR1 MGHRA, CDR2 YSYEKL. Trimming pared 3 bases from V and 3 bases from J, leaving 5 bases between. The CDR3 covers 12 residues.

J is TRBJ2-5 and V is TRBV9, with TRBD2 matching over 13 bases. Germline-derived CDR1 and CDR2 are SGDLS and YYNGEE. Losses at the gene ends were 3 bases for V and 4 bases for J; bases not matched to a gene: 3. The CDR3 contains 15 residues. Here the CDR3 reads CASSGLAGGIETQYF. CDR3 DNA sequence: TGTGCCAGCAGCGGACTAGCGGGGGGTATAGAGACCCAGTACTTC.

This clone was counted between two and nine times. The chain links TRBV7-3 to TRBJ2-3; D perhaps matches TRBD2 (6 bases). The CDR3 sequence is 13 residues long. Trimming left V 5 bases short and J 4 bases short, with 10 bases between. The germline CDR1 and CDR2 sequences are SGHTA and FQGTGA. CDR3 in amino acids: CASSRGVSDTQYF. For the CDR3, the DNA is TGTGCCAGCAGCCGCGGGGTCTCAGATACGCAGTATTTT.

This rearrangement joins TRBV5-1 to TRBJ2-5, with D uncertain. The germline V gene encodes CDR1 SGHRS and CDR2 YFSETQ. Trimming took off 7 bases at V and 2 bases at J, with 12 bases between the two ends. This CDR3 is 13 amino acids long. CDR3 sequence (DNA): TGCGCCAGCCGCTCAGTTCTACAAGAGACCCAGTACTTC. The encoded protein is CASRSVLQETQYF.

The sample holds a few counts of this clone. The genes are TRBV30 and TRBJ1-3, with 7 bases that match TRBD1. V shed 3 bases, J shed 4 bases, and the junction held 6 bases outside the gene matches. Per germline, CDR1 GTSNPN and CDR2 SVGIG (reference sequence). The CDR3 extends over 14 amino acids. The CDR3 region is CAWRARGSGNTIYF. The DNA of the CDR3 is TGTGCCTGGAGGGCCAGGGGGTCGGGAAACACCATATATTTT.

This clone has only a few counts. The gene calls are TRBV15 and TRBJ2-1, with D possibly TRBD1 on 6 matching bases. The germline gives CDR1 LNHNV, CDR2 YYDKDF (reference sequence). V dropped 5 bases and J dropped 5 bases, with 13 bases sitting between them. The CDR3 is made up of 14 amino acids. The CDR3 loop is CATSLDRGNNEQFF. CDR3 nucleotide sequence: TGTGCCACCAGCTTAGATAGGGGGAACAATGAGCAGTTCTTC.

This clone appeared a few times. The rearrangement uses TRBV23-1 and TRBJ2-7; 9 nucleotides line up with TRBD1. TRBV23-1 is an ORF, with its function uncertain. Trimming took 4 bases from V and 4 from J; bases not matched to a gene: 11. The CDR3 length is 16 residues. For the CDR3, the DNA is TGCGCCAGCAGTCGGGTGCCCGGGACAGGGCTGTACGAGCAGTACTTC. Amino acids: CASSRVPGTGLYEQYF.

The rearrangement joins TRBV5-6 to TRBJ2-6; D is uncertain. The CDR3 runs 15 residues. The germline V gene encodes CDR1 SGHDT and CDR2 YYEEEE. Trimming took 6 bases from V and 0 from J, leaving 10 bases between them. The DNA of the CDR3 is TGTGCCAGCAACAAGGGTTTCTCTGGGGCCAACGTCCTGACTTTC. It translates to CASNKGFSGANVLTF. Full variable domain (missing parts from reference TRBV5-6 and TRBJ2-6): DAGVTQSPTHLIKTRGQQVTLRCSPKSGHDTVSWYQQALGQGPQFIFQYYEEEERQRGNFPDRFSGHQFPNYSSELNVNALLLGDSALYLCASNKGFSGANVLTFGAGSRLTVL.

This clone was counted only a few times. The chain combines TRBV5-1 with TRBJ2-5; D tentatively reads TRBD1 or TRBD2 (6 bases each). The CDR3 length is 15 residues. From germline, CDR1 is SGHRS and CDR2 YFSETQ. Trimming took 5 bases from V and 5 from J, leaving 19 bases between them. The CDR3 spells CASSPMEGGVETQYF. CDR3 bases: TGCGCCAGCAGTCCCATGGAGGGGGGCGTCGAGACCCAGTACTTC. The variable domain in full, with the rest retrieved from reference TRBV5-1 and TRBJ2-5, is KAGVTQTPRYLIKTRGQQVTLSCSPISGHRSVSWYQQTPGQGLQFLFEYFSETQRNKGNFPGRFSGRQFSNSRSEMNVSTLELGDSALYLCASSPMEGGVETQYFGPGTRLLVL.